This T cell receptor beta chain was captured in a study of T cells in Graves' hyperthyroidism and ophthalmopathy (dated by TCRdb to about 2019). With regard to the full study: Peripheral blood was collected at initial diagnosis, before any treatment. TCR V-J signatures able to tell the groups apart were searched for in a discovery cohort of approximately 95 patients, of whom 43 had Graves' ophthalmopathy and about 60 had stable Graves' hyperthyroidism. Prospective prediction of ophthalmopathy was tested in an independent validation cohort consisting of some 20 hyperthyroidism patients and more than 15 patients who later progressed to ophthalmopathy. The 90 to 100 discovery patients were randomly divided into training and test sets at a 7:3 ratio. In several Graves' hyperthyroidism patients, the study also compared T-cell repertoires from thyroid tissue with T-cell repertoires from blood. After sampling, hyperthyroidism patients received methimazole starting at 30 mg daily, and ophthalmopathy patients received high-dose intravenous methylprednisolone. According to the paper, TCR Vbeta CDR3 sequencing was carried out on over 130 peripheral blood samples, which came from under 50 ophthalmopathy, around 75 hyperthyroidism and approximately 17 progressor patients.

The TCR beta CDR3 regions were amplified from RNA transcripts. The TCR CDR3 was subjected to a first round of RT-PCR using the HTBI primer set and the Qiagen OneStep RT-PCR kit. Libraries were constructed in a second round of multiplex PCR, after which size selection and purification were carried out. Paired-end sequencing of the libraries was performed with 100 bp reads on an Illumina HiSeq2000. As for the original processing: SOAPnuke was used to process the raw data, with reads discarded if the reads contained adapters or uncalled bases, had a mean Phred below 15, or lacked an exact constant-primer or identifier match. COPE v1.2.5 was used to merge high-quality paired reads, and clonotypes were defined as unique nucleotide sequences. MiTCR v1.1 was used to align the clonotypes against IMGT TRBV, TRBD and TRBJ reference segments. Only V-J combinations with frequency above 0.0001, covering 99% to 99.2% of repertoires, were analysed. The TCS score was defined as the ratio of F50 (clonal expansion) to E x V (chaos), calculated using BLOSUM62-based TCRdist between CDR3 peptides within each V-J. Welch's t-statistics and random forest reduced fewer than 600 V-J features to some 14, which were used in a naive Bayes classifier (R e1071). Using fastp at Q25 and MiXCR, TCRdb reprocessed the public reads and kept productive beta chains. Each entry merges the rows of one CDR3 protein and shows their most common DNA and genes. Here the V and J calls rest on TCRdb's processing, not on the authors' analysis. The sample table lists about 740,000 distinct CDR3 sequences, 14% of them with a count of one. Roughly 10% of the sample comes from the top ten.

The research as a whole found: No statistical method was used to set the sample size in advance, and investigators knew the group allocation. A model built on a 13 V-J signature distinguished ophthalmopathy from stable hyperthyroidism, reaching approximately 89% sensitivity and 81.08% specificity in cross-validation and 80%/75% in testing. Most expanded thyroid clonotypes (frequency above 0.001) were also found in blood, which suggests that blood repertoires may mirror thyroid immune responses. In validation, the model predicted progression to ophthalmopathy a median of approximately 6.3 months before onset, with 70% to 71% sensitivity and 72.22% specificity.

Stable Graves' hyperthyroidism was defined as no progression to ophthalmopathy during 18 months of follow-up. The hyperthyroidism patients were between 18 and 65 years old and newly diagnosed, with a disease duration of less than 2 months. Any patient with an uncontrolled infection, another autoimmune disease, pregnancy or lactation was excluded. Clinical symptoms, serum thyroxine and TRAb, thyroid ultrasound, and orbital computed tomography formed the basis for the diagnoses. PBMCs were isolated from more than 8 ml of fresh peripheral blood by Ficoll-Paque density gradient centrifugation. Trizol reagent was used to extract total RNA, and RNA quality was then checked on an Agilent 2100 Bioanalyzer. The V end loses 2 bases and the J end loses 6 bases, and a stretch of 7 bases separates them. From the cysteine through the phenylalanine, the CDR3 covers 12 amino acids. This entry keeps only the CDR3 DNA: 36 bases, framed from base 1. Based on the germline V gene, the CDR1 and CDR2 sequences are MNHEY and SVGAGI.

Of note for this clonotype: The antigen it binds to is not known. No base qualities exist here, and no much larger clone lies one base off it.

This receptor was taken from a woman aged 18 to 35 with Graves' hyperthyroidism. Sequencing used blood. The chain is assembled from TRBV6-5 and TRBJ1-2, with no reliable assignment of the D segment. The CDR3 protein sequence reads: CASSYRQHGYTF. The bases read TGTGCCAGCAGTTACCGCCAGCATGGCTACACCTTC.